This TCR beta chain comes out of a study of blood T cell repertoires in COVID-19. Overall study: COVID-19 samples, acute and convalescent, were from the United States, Italy and Spain. T cells, B-cell-depleted T cells, or PBMCs provided the cDNA or gDNA that served as material.

Germline values: CDR1 LGHDT, CDR2 YNNKEL (reference sequence). The CDR3 sequence is 15 residues long. The V and J ends lost 5 bases and 5 bases, in that order; junction bases with no gene match: 7. In the source study's methods: Estimated nucleated cell counts came from reference gene primer amplification. The repertoire was sequenced with immunoSEQ multiplex PCR; TCRdb's copy has only in-frame clones and lacks some. From that table come the V and J calls and clone size; the DNA was used to work out D and trimming. The sample yields about 42,000 clones, around 89% seen once. This chain uses TRBV3-1 (or the pseudogene TRBV3-2) with TRBJ2-3; 10 nucleotides match TRBD2. Sequenced material: peripheral blood. The clonotype originates from a human donor in a cohort sampled during active COVID-19. CDR3 protein: CASSASGSIGDTQYF. The CDR3 DNA reads as TGTGCCAGCAGCGCTAGCGGGAGTATTGGAGATACGCAGTATTTT.